The next 18 T cell receptor beta chains were all read from a single sample in a study of T cell repertoires in cytomegalovirus infection. A single record per CDR3 protein comes from TCRdb applying MiXCR to the reads. The sample includes around 270,000 distinct CDR3 sequences, around 8.7% seen only once; the top ten take about 14%. What was sequenced was PBMCs. The receptors derive from a human donor in good health (CMV status not recorded). Some clones in this sample may be carry-over from other donors' samples.

This clonotype has a count of ten or more. The genes are TRBV7-8 and TRBJ2-3; D gene uncertain. V lost 1 base, J lost 3 bases, and 11 bases lay in between. This CDR3 comprises 15 residues. Germline assignment: CDR1 SGHVS and CDR2 FQNEAQ. CDR3 loop: CASSLGMVGTDTQYF. Here the CDR3 DNA reads TGTGCCAGCAGCTTAGGAATGGTCGGGACAGATACGCAGTATTTT.

This clonotype was observed many times. The V gene is TRBV12-3 or TRBV12-4, the J gene TRBJ1-3; no clear D. Between the trimmed V and J ends, which lost 3 bases and 4 bases, there was a span of 7 bases. The CDR3 is 13 amino acids. The CDR3 region is CASSFSWGNTIYF. DNA of the CDR3: TGTGCCAGCAGTTTTTCGTGGGGAAACACCATATATTTT.

This clonotype has at least ten counts. This sequence joins TRBV7-3 and TRBJ2-3; possibly TRBD1 for D (5 bases). Trimming stripped 6 bases from V and 8 bases from J, with 12 bases between. Per the germline V gene, CDR1 is SGHTA and CDR2 is FQGTGA. This CDR3 is 12 amino acids long. The CDR3 sequence: CASSQGGGTQYF. DNA of the CDR3: TGTGCCAGCAGTCAGGGTGGCGGTACGCAGTATTTT.

In this sample, this clonotype turned up many times. This chain links TRBV7-3 with TRBJ2-5; 10 nucleotides align to TRBD2. CDR1 is SGHTA, CDR2 FQGTGA, per germline. V was clipped by 8 bases and J by 5 bases; unmatched bases: 14. The CDR3 sequence is 16 residues long. CDR3 in DNA: TGTGCCAGCTACGTAGGGAGCGGGGGGGCGGTGGAGACCCAGTACTTC. Encoded protein: CASYVGSGGAVETQYF. The full variable domain, completed using reference TRBV7-3 and TRBJ2-5, is GAGVSQTPSNKVTEKGKYVELRCDPISGHTALYWYRQSLGQGPEFLIYFQGTGAADDSGLPNDRFFAVRPEGSVSTLKIQRTERGDSAVYLCASYVGSGGAVETQYFGPGTRLLVL.

In its sample, this clonotype was seen many times. V is TRBV11-2 and J is TRBJ1-4, with D maybe TRBD1 (5 bases). Trimming removed 11 bases at V and 5 bases at J, with 18 bases between. This CDR3 contains 14 residues. Germline values: CDR1 SGHAT, CDR2 FQNNGV. In nucleotides, the CDR3 is TGTGCCTCCTCCTTGGCAGGGCTAAATGAAAAACTGTTTTTT. Its translation is CASSLAGLNEKLFF.

In its sample, this clonotype was seen many times. The chain employs TRBV7-8 and TRBJ2-1, with 9 bases matching TRBD2. Germline CDR1 and CDR2: SGHVS and FQNEAQ. There are 16 residues in the CDR3. V lost 1 base and J lost 2; bases outside the gene matches: 3. CDR3 sequence: CASSLERGRAYNEQFF. For the CDR3, the DNA is TGTGCCAGCAGCTTAGAACGCGGGAGGGCCTACAATGAGCAGTTCTTC.

Ten or more counts support this clonotype. The chain recombines TRBV7-6 with TRBJ2-3; 7 bases line up with TRBD1. Per the germline V gene, CDR1 is SGHVS and CDR2 is FNYEAQ. The J segment lost 9 bases and the V segment lost 5 bases, leaving 14 bases of the junction unmatched. The CDR3 spans 15 residues. The DNA of the CDR3 is TGTGCCAGCAGCCTAGGGACAGCCGTAGAGGGCACGCAGTATTTT. Encoded protein: CASSLGTAVEGTQYF.

The table lists this clonotype with many counts. V is TRBV7-9 and J is TRBJ1-2, with D hard to call. Germline V CDR1 and CDR2: SEHNR, FQNEAQ (reference sequence). Trimming pared 5 bases from V and 10 bases from J, leaving 11 bases between. CDR3 length equals 11 residues. The CDR3 sequence: CASSRTENYTF. The CDR3 DNA reads TGTGCCAGCAGCCGCACAGAAAACTACACCTTC.

This clonotype was seen at least ten times. CDR3: CASSLAAEGGQPQHF. CDR3 coding DNA: TGTGCCAGCAGCTTAGCGGCGGAGGGAGGTCAGCCCCAGCATTTT. The rearrangement joins TRBV7-2 to TRBJ1-5, with unresolved D. The V gene lost 0 bases and the J gene lost 6 bases, with 12 bases spanning the gap. The length of the CDR3 is 15 residues. The V gene's germline CDR1 is SGHTA and CDR2 FQGNSA.

This clonotype was found many times. The chain links TRBV7-4 to TRBJ1-2, with a tentative D call TRBD1 (5 bases). Germline V lookup: CDR1 SGHVT, CDR2 SQSDAQ. V lost 3 bases and J lost 7, with 18 bases in between. There are 15 residues in the CDR3. CDR3 in DNA: TGTGCCAGCAGCTTTTCGGACAAGCAACTTTTTGGCTACACCTTC. Protein sequence: CASSFSDKQLFGYTF.

This clonotype was seen ten or more times. This sequence joins TRBV7-2 and TRBJ1-4; TRBD1 matches at 8 bases. The J segment lost 3 bases and the V segment lost 1 base, leaving 1 base of the junction unmatched. CDR3 length: 15 amino acids. Germline V gives CDR1 SGHTA, CDR2 FQGNSA. This chain's CDR3 is CASSLDRGSNEKLFF. The CDR3 region has the DNA TGTGCCAGCAGCTTAGACAGGGGGTCTAATGAAAAACTGTTTTTT.

This clonotype was counted at least ten times. J is TRBJ2-3 and V is TRBV4-2, with TRBD2 matching over 10 bases. CDR3 length equals 17 residues. Germline CDR1 reads LGHNA; CDR2 reads YNFKEQ. The trim removed 0 bases at V and 7 bases at J, leaving 10 bases unmatched. DNA of the CDR3: TGTGCCAGCAGCCAAGAATGGGCTAGCGGGGGACGAAATACGCAGTATTTT. Translated, it gives CASSQEWASGGRNTQYF.

This clonotype was observed many times. The genes are TRBV5-6 and TRBJ2-1; TRBD1 is a possible D gene (6 bases). The germline CDR1 and CDR2 sequences are SGHDT and YYEEEE. This CDR3 has 16 amino acids. Trimming left V 0 bases short and J 0 bases short, with 10 bases between. CDR3 residues: CASSLAGAGSYNEQFF. The CDR3 region has the DNA TGTGCCAGCAGCTTGGCAGGGGCGGGCTCCTACAATGAGCAGTTCTTC. Combining the CDR3 with reference TRBV5-6 and TRBJ2-1 gives the whole variable domain DAGVTQSPTHLIKTRGQQVTLRCSPKSGHDTVSWYQQALGQGPQFIFQYYEEEERQRGNFPDRFSGHQFPNYSSELNVNALLLGDSALYLCASSLAGAGSYNEQFFGPGTRLTVL.

This clonotype was recorded at least ten times. The CDR3 sequence is CASSRSAGTQPQHF. The CDR3 DNA reads as TGTGCCAGCAGCCGTTCGGCAGGGACTCAGCCCCAGCATTTT. The chain is built from TRBV28 and TRBJ1-5; weak D call: TRBD1 (5 bases). Trimming stripped 6 bases from V and 6 bases from J, with 15 bases between. Looked up from germline, CDR1 is MDHEN and CDR2 is SYDVKM. This CDR3 has 14 amino acids.

Ten or more counts support this clonotype. V gene TRBV7-2 combines with J gene TRBJ2-1, with 11 bases lining up with TRBD2. Trimming at V came to 5 bases and at J to 6 bases, leaving 12 bases not matched to a gene. The CDR3 runs to 17 residues. CDR1 is SGHTA, CDR2 FQGNSA, per germline. In DNA, the CDR3 is TGTGCCAGCAGCGCTGGGACTAGCGGCAGGGGAATCAATGAGCAGTTCTTC. It is translated as CASSAGTSGRGINEQFF.

The rearrangement uses TRBV6-2 or TRBV6-3 and TRBJ1-5, with unresolved D. The V and J ends lost 8 bases and 4 bases respectively, with 9 bases between them. The germline CDR1 and CDR2 sequences are MNHEY and SVGEGT. This CDR3 has 12 residues. The CDR3 reads CASRMVNQPQHF. The CDR3 DNA reads as TGTGCCAGCCGAATGGTTAATCAGCCCCAGCATTTT.

This clonotype was seen only a few times. The CDR3 DNA reads as TGTGCCAGCAGCTTAGCGCACGGGACAACCTACGAGCAGTACTTC. It codes for CASSLAHGTTYEQYF. The V gene is TRBV7-6, the J gene TRBJ2-7, with D perhaps matching TRBD1 (6 bases). Trimming removed 0 bases at V and 2 bases at J, with 11 bases between. Germline assignment: CDR1 SGHVS and CDR2 FNYEAQ. This CDR3 contains 15 residues.

This clonotype was seen a handful of times. V is TRBV2 and J is TRBJ2-3; D may be TRBD2 (7 bases). Germline CDR1 is SNHLY and CDR2 is FYNNEI. The CDR3 runs 13 residues. Deletions cut 7 bases from V and 2 bases from J, with 10 bases between. The CDR3 spells CASKGGFTDTQYF. The CDR3 DNA reads as TGTGCCAGCAAGGGGGGGTTCACAGATACGCAGTATTTT.